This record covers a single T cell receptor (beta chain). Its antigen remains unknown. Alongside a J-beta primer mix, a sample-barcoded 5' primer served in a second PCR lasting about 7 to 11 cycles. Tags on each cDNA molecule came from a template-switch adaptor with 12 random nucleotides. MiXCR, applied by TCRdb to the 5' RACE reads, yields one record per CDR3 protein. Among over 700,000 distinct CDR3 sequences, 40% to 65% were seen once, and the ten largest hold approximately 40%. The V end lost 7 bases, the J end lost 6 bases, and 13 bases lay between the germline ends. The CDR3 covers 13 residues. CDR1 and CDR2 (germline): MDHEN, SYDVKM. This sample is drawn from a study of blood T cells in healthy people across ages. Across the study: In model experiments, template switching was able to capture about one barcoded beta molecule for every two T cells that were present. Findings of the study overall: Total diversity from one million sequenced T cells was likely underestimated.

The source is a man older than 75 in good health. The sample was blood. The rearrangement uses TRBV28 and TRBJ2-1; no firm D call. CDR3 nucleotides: TGTGCCAGCATTGGGCGGTCCGGCAATGAGCAGTTCTTC. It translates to CASIGRSGNEQFF.